Listed here is a single T cell receptor (beta chain). As handled by the study authors: Amplifying reference gene primers gave estimates of nucleated cell counts. Data came from immunoSEQ multiplex PCR; TCRdb stores just in-frame clones and leaves some out. Clonal size and the V and J genes are those of that table, whereas D and trimming came from the DNA. The table records 200,000 to 250,000 clones, approximately 83% of them present only once. The CDR3 sequence is 15 residues long. Germline V gene sequence: CDR1 SGHVS, CDR2 FQNEAQ. The J segment lost 3 bases and the V segment lost 1 base, leaving 2 bases of the junction unmatched. This entry belongs to a study of blood T cell repertoires in COVID-19. Participants were placed into cohorts based on the clinical history they reported. A COVID-19 case was met by exposed participants within 2 weeks before study entry.

The rearrangement uses TRBV7-8 and TRBJ2-2, with 7 bases that match TRBD1. The specimen was PBMCs or T cells enriched from blood (not recorded which). This TCR was recovered from a woman between 40 and 50 years old who had been exposed to COVID-19. The CDR3 loop is CASSLVQGYTGELFF. CDR3 coding DNA: TGTGCCAGCAGCTTAGTACAGGGGTACACCGGGGAGCTGTTTTTT.